The 32 T cell receptor beta chains in this list originate from one sample, sequenced in a study of T cells in localized non-small cell lung cancer. Repertoires were generated with immunoSEQ multiplex PCR, while TCRdb's copy carries only in-frame clones and drops some. In the table there are 31,000 or so clones, around 90% of which are singletons. Sequencing used peripheral blood, obtained before any cancer treatment. Receptors were obtained from a female donor over 55 with stage I lung adenocarcinoma.

This rearrangement joins TRBV27 to TRBJ2-5; 8 nucleotides line up with TRBD2. The CDR3 runs to 16 residues. Germline V gene sequence: CDR1 MNHEY, CDR2 SMNVEV (reference sequence). With 5 bases clipped from V and 1 base from J, the junction kept 9 bases outside the gene matches. This CDR3 reads CASSPGSGSVQETQYF. DNA for the CDR3: TGTGCCAGCAGTCCGGGAAGCGGGAGTGTCCAAGAGACCCAGTACTTC.

The V and J genes are TRBV7-6 and TRBJ2-1, with D tentatively TRBD1 (5 bases). The CDR3 consists of 13 residues. Between the trimmed V and J ends, which lost 5 bases and 3 bases, there was a span of 8 bases. Germline V gene data show CDR1 as SGHVS and CDR2 as FNYEAQ. The DNA for the CDR3 is TGTGCCAGCAGCATGGACATCTACAATGAGCAGTTCTTC. Protein product: CASSMDIYNEQFF.

The chain links TRBV6-5 to TRBJ2-2; no clear D gene. Germline V gene data show CDR1 as MNHEY and CDR2 as SVGAGI. V shed 4 bases and J shed 3 bases, with 9 bases lying between them. The CDR3 length is 14 residues. Here the CDR3 reads CASSFRVDTGELFF. The CDR3, as DNA: TGTGCCAGCAGTTTTCGGGTCGACACCGGGGAGCTGTTTTTT.

The chain uses TRBV7-2 and TRBJ1-4, with 7 bases aligning to TRBD1. CDR3 length: 16 amino acids. CDR1 and CDR2 from the germline V gene are SGHTA and FQGNSA. Trimming at V came to 5 bases and at J to 6 bases, leaving 12 bases not matched to a gene. The CDR3 region has the DNA TGTGCCAGCAGCCTCCCAACAGGGGTGGGGGATGAAAAACTGTTTTTT. Translating it yields CASSLPTGVGDEKLFF.

V gene TRBV5-4 combines with J gene TRBJ2-5; 10 positions match TRBD1. The CDR3 loop spans 15 amino acids. From germline, CDR1 is SGHNT and CDR2 YYREEE (reference sequence). V lost 4 bases and J lost 2; bases outside the gene matches: 5. The CDR3, as DNA: TGTGCCAGCAGCACCCGGGACAGGGGTCAAGAGACCCAGTACTTC. Amino acids: CASSTRDRGQETQYF. The variable domain in full, completed from reference TRBV5-4 and TRBJ2-5, reads ETGVTQSPTHLIKTRGQQVTLRCSSQSGHNTVSWYQQALGQGPQFIFQYYREEENGRGNFPPRFSGLQFPNYSSELNVNALELDDSALYLCASSTRDRGQETQYFGPGTRLLVL.

J is TRBJ1-2 and V is TRBV6-6; a weak D match, TRBD1 (6 bases). Germline lookup yields CDR1 MNHNY and CDR2 SVGAGI (reference sequence). The V and J ends lost 5 bases and 1 base respectively, with 11 bases between them. The CDR3 sequence is 14 residues long. The CDR3: CASSQDSYNYGYTF. In nucleotides, the CDR3 is TGTGCCAGCAGTCAGGACAGCTATAACTATGGCTACACCTTC.

This chain links TRBV7-2 with TRBJ2-1; D gene unclear. The CDR3 spans 14 residues. Between the trimmed V and J ends, which lost 3 bases and 6 bases, there was a span of 12 bases. The germline CDR1 and CDR2 sequences are SGHTA and FQGNSA. The CDR3 here is CASSLGLDGNEQFF. The CDR3 DNA is TGTGCCAGCAGCTTGGGGTTGGATGGCAATGAGCAGTTCTTC.

The J gene is TRBJ1-3, the V gene TRBV18; unclear D gene. CDR1 is KGHSH, CDR2 LQKENI, per germline. The CDR3 is 16 residues long. Trimming took off 3 bases at V and 0 bases at J, with 12 bases between the two ends. CDR3 sequence: CASSPADLGSGNTIYF. Written as DNA, the CDR3 is TGTGCCAGCTCACCCGCGGACCTGGGCTCTGGAAACACCATATATTTT.

This clone came up once. This sequence joins TRBV6-1 and TRBJ2-7; possible D gene TRBD1, 6 bases. The V gene's germline CDR1 is MNHNS and CDR2 SASEGT. V gave up 6 bases and J gave up 3 bases, with 12 bases separating them. The CDR3 runs to 13 residues. The CDR3 DNA sequence: TGTGCCAGCAGCGACGGGACACTCTACGAGCAGTACTTC. Protein product: CASSDGTLYEQYF.

The J gene is TRBJ2-3, the V gene TRBV14; a possible D gene is TRBD2 (6 bases). Germline values: CDR1 SGHDN, CDR2 FVKESK. The CDR3 has 14 residues. V lost 5 bases to trimming and J lost 2 bases, with 11 bases between them. CDR3 sequence (DNA): TGTGCCAGCAGCTCCCGGGACTTCACAGATACGCAGTATTTT. Protein product: CASSSRDFTDTQYF.

This sequence joins TRBV4-1 and TRBJ2-2; either TRBD1 or TRBD2 may supply D (5 bases each). The V and J ends lost 3 bases and 0 bases respectively, with 11 bases between them. Germline CDR1 reads MGHRA; CDR2 reads YSYEKL. The CDR3 loop spans 16 amino acids. CDR3 in DNA: TGCGCCAGCAGCCAGGGGCAGGGAGCGAACACCGGGGAGCTGTTTTTT. Translating it yields CASSQGQGANTGELFF.

The chain has TRBV7-3 and TRBJ2-7; 7 bases line up with TRBD1. Looked up from germline, CDR1 is SGHTA and CDR2 is FQGTGA. The CDR3 covers 13 residues. With V trimmed by 2 bases and J by 5 bases, 3 bases remained unmatched. For the CDR3, the DNA is TGTGCCAGCAGCTTATCGACAGGGAACGAGCAGTACTTC. It codes for CASSLSTGNEQYF. Together with reference TRBV7-3 and TRBJ2-7, the CDR3 gives the full variable domain: GAGVSQTPSNKVTEKGKYVELRCDPISGHTALYWYRQSLGQGPEFLIYFQGTGAADDSGLPNDRFFAVRPEGSVSTLKIQRTERGDSAVYLCASSLSTGNEQYFGPGTRLTVT.

In this sample, this clone turned up once. The rearrangement links TRBV7-3 to TRBJ2-7; 9 nucleotides line up with TRBD1. Germline CDR1 SGHTA, CDR2 FQGTGA. The trim removed 3 bases at V and 3 bases at J, leaving 6 bases unmatched. There are 15 residues in the CDR3. This CDR3 is CASSFGQGPVYEQYF. The DNA for the CDR3 is TGTGCCAGCAGCTTCGGACAGGGGCCTGTCTACGAGCAGTACTTC.

This clone is a singleton in its sample. The V gene is TRBV4-2, the J gene TRBJ2-1; TRBD2 might be the D (7 bases). Between the trimmed V and J ends, which lost 5 bases and 4 bases, there was a span of 27 bases. The germline CDR1 and CDR2 sequences are LGHNA and YNFKEQ. CDR3 length: 19 residues. The CDR3 DNA is TGTGCCAGCAGCGGGTCACAGGGACGGACTAGTTTTGGGTACAATGAGCAGTTCTTC. Protein sequence: CASSGSQGRTSFGYNEQFF.

This sequence joins TRBV5-1 and TRBJ1-3; no clear D gene. The CDR3 covers 15 residues. Germline assignment: CDR1 SGHRS and CDR2 YFSETQ. Trimming took 4 bases from V and 0 from J, leaving 11 bases between them. CDR3 in DNA: TGCGCCAGCAGCCAAAGCCTGGACTCTGGAAACACCATATATTTT. This codes for CASSQSLDSGNTIYF.

This clone was detected a few times. This chain uses TRBV6-1 with TRBJ2-3, with TRBD2 identical over 7 bases. The V and J ends lost 1 base and 5 bases, in that order; junction bases with no gene match: 6. The germline CDR1 and CDR2 sequences are MNHNS and SASEGT. The CDR3 sequence is 15 residues long. Here the CDR3 DNA reads TGTGCCAGCAGTGAAGGGGGCGGGAGTGTAGATACGCAGTATTTT. Its protein product is CASSEGGGSVDTQYF.

The sample holds one count of this clone. J is TRBJ2-2 and V is TRBV12-5; D call uncertain. Germline assignment: CDR1 LGHNT and CDR2 FRNRAP. Trimming pared 6 bases from V and 4 bases from J, leaving 6 bases between. The CDR3 consists of 12 residues. CDR3 nucleotide sequence: TGTGCTAGTGGGGTTTCCACCGGGGAGCTGTTTTTT. It yields the protein CASGVSTGELFF.

V and J are TRBV18 and TRBJ2-7; 7 nucleotides agree with TRBD1. Trimming at V came to 5 bases and at J to 2 bases, leaving 9 bases not matched to a gene. The CDR3 covers 15 residues. From germline, CDR1 is KGHSH and CDR2 LQKENI. The CDR3 is CASSGPDRTTYEQYF. For the CDR3, the DNA is TGTGCCAGCTCAGGCCCGGACAGGACCACCTACGAGCAGTACTTC.

V and J are TRBV5-4 and TRBJ2-5; 7 bases map to TRBD2. Looked up from germline, CDR1 is SGHNT and CDR2 is YYREEE (reference sequence). The length of the CDR3 is 15 residues. With 3 bases clipped from V and 4 bases from J, the junction kept 9 bases outside the gene matches. CDR3 amino acids: CASSSKGGSGETQYF. CDR3 sequence (DNA): TGTGCCAGCAGCTCAAAAGGCGGGAGCGGAGAGACCCAGTACTTC.

The CDR3 protein is CASSGEVQNTEAFF. The CDR3 DNA follows: TGTGCCAGCAGCGGGGAGGTCCAGAACACTGAAGCTTTCTTT. This chain uses TRBV5-6 with TRBJ1-1; the D is unclear. The CDR3 length is 14 residues. V lost 4 bases and J 1 base, leaving 11 bases between the germline ends. CDR1 SGHDT and CDR2 YYEEEE come from the germline V gene.

The rearrangement uses TRBV21-1 and TRBJ2-7; the listed D gene, TRBD1, was not tested against the DNA. TRBV21-1 is flagged as a pseudogene. The CDR3 runs 16 residues. CDR3 sequence reads: CASSKNGRGASDEQYF. CDR3 DNA sequence: TGTGCCAGCAGCAAAAATGGCAGGGGGGCGTCGGACGAGCAGTACTTC.

The rearrangement joins TRBV28 to TRBJ1-4; no reliable D call. The CDR3 consists of 14 residues. V lost 2 bases to trimming and J lost 5 bases, with 9 bases between them. CDR1 and CDR2 from the germline V gene are MDHEN and SYDVKM. CDR3 in amino acids: CASSLGVVNEKLFF. In nucleotides, the CDR3 is TGTGCCAGCAGTTTAGGGGTGGTAAATGAAAAACTGTTTTTT.

The chain links TRBV5-1 to TRBJ2-5; D gene ambiguous. The germline V and J ends were trimmed by 5 bases and 1 base, with 18 bases remaining between them. Germline V gives CDR1 SGHRS, CDR2 YFSETQ. This CDR3 region has 16 residues. The CDR3 reads CASSPSLIPSQETQYF. The CDR3, as DNA: TGCGCCAGCAGTCCCTCGTTGATCCCCTCCCAAGAGACCCAGTACTTC.

J is TRBJ1-1 and V is TRBV11-2; 11 bases are shared with TRBD1. The CDR3 covers 13 residues. V was clipped by 5 bases and J by 10 bases; unmatched bases: 6. Per germline, CDR1 SGHAT and CDR2 FQNNGV. The CDR3, as DNA: TGTGCCAGCAGCCTCGGACAGGGGGCCTTAGCTTTCTTT. As protein: CASSLGQGALAFF.

The CDR3 sequence: CASRAGGSYEQYF. In DNA form, the CDR3 reads TGTGCCAGCAGAGCGGGAGGGAGCTACGAGCAGTACTTC. The gene calls are TRBV6-6 and TRBJ2-7; TRBD2 matches at 10 bases. CDR3 length: 13 residues. The germline CDR1 and CDR2 sequences are MNHNY and SVGAGI (reference sequence). V lost 6 bases and J lost 3; bases outside the gene matches: 2.

The chain recombines TRBV6-5 with TRBJ1-2, with D possibly being TRBD1 (5 bases). The length of the CDR3 is 14 residues. Looked up from germline, CDR1 is MNHEY and CDR2 is SVGAGI. V was shortened by 2 bases and J by 2 bases, with 9 bases between the two germline ends. The CDR3 region is CASSYDRLNYGYTF. In DNA, the CDR3 is TGTGCCAGCAGTTACGACAGACTGAACTATGGCTACACCTTC.

The chain employs TRBV20-1 and TRBJ1-5; D remains ambiguous. Trimming stripped 5 bases from V and 9 bases from J, with 11 bases between. This CDR3 spans 11 amino acids. From germline, CDR1 is DFQATT and CDR2 SNEGSKA (reference sequence). CDR3: CSAVLFGPQHF. Written as DNA, the CDR3 is TGCAGTGCTGTACTTTTCGGGCCCCAGCATTTT.

The chain has TRBV30 and TRBJ1-2, with D uncertain. With 1 base removed from V and 0 bases from J, the gap between germline ends came to 6 bases. The CDR3 loop spans 13 amino acids. Germline loops: CDR1 GTSNPN, CDR2 SVGIG (reference sequence). The CDR3 is CAWSAETNYGYTF. CDR3 DNA: TGTGCCTGGAGTGCTGAGACTAACTATGGCTACACCTTC. Based on the CDR3 plus reference TRBV30 and TRBJ1-2, the full variable domain is SQTIHQWPATLVQPVGSPLSLECTVEGTSNPNLYWYRQAAGRGLQLLFYSVGIGQISSEVPQNLSASRPQDRQFILSSKKLLLSDSGFYLCAWSAETNYGYTFGSGTRLTVV.

The chain carries TRBV12-5 and TRBJ1-2; tentative D call: TRBD1 (6 bases). The CDR3 sequence is 16 residues long. Trimming shortened V by 4 bases and J by 4 bases, and 19 bases separated the two germline ends. Germline V CDR1 and CDR2: LGHNT, FRNRAP. The CDR3 DNA reads TGTGCTAGTGGTTCACCTAATTCGGACAGAACCTATGGCTACACCTTC. Encoded protein: CASGSPNSDRTYGYTF.

The gene calls are TRBV5-1 and TRBJ1-2; D call uncertain. The germline CDR1 and CDR2 sequences are SGHRS and YFSETQ. The CDR3 loop spans 17 amino acids. The ends were cut back, 0 bases at V and 0 bases at J, with 15 bases in the middle. Written as DNA, the CDR3 is TGCGCCAGCAGCTTGGAGATCGTGGCAGGAACTAACTATGGCTACACCTTC. Residues: CASSLEIVAGTNYGYTF.

This sequence joins TRBV29-1 and TRBJ1-2, with TRBD1 as a possible D gene (5 bases). The ends were cut back, 6 bases at V and 9 bases at J, with 20 bases in the middle. Germline V gene data show CDR1 as SQVTM and CDR2 as ANQGSEA. The CDR3 runs 13 residues. CDR3 loop: CSVLQDRTGSYTF. CDR3 DNA: TGCAGCGTACTACAGGATCGGACGGGAAGCTACACCTTC.

The V call is TRBV7-7, the J call TRBJ2-5; 8 nucleotides align to TRBD2. Germline loops: CDR1 SSHAT, CDR2 FNYEAQ (reference sequence). The CDR3 is 14 amino acids. Unmatched junction bases numbered 7, after V lost 5 bases and J lost 5 bases. The CDR3 bases are TGTGCCAGCAGCCAGCAAGCGGGAGACGAGACCCAGTACTTC. Translated, it gives CASSQQAGDETQYF.